One sample yielded the 2 T cell receptor beta chains listed below, sequenced in a study of blood T cell repertoires in COVID-19. TCRdb's table, derived via immunoSEQ multiplex PCR, lists solely in-frame clones and lacks some. The sample yields 200,000 to 300,000 clones, approximately 85% seen once. Sequencing used peripheral blood. Source of these receptors: a man aged 50-60 years with COVID-19, enrolled during active disease.

The chain is built from TRBV19 and TRBJ1-1; D gene unclear. Trimming removed 6 bases from V and 2 bases from J, with 13 bases in between. The germline CDR1 and CDR2 sequences are LNHDA and SQIVND (reference sequence). The CDR3 is made up of 14 amino acids. CDR3 amino acids: CASRTALSNTEAFF. For the CDR3, the DNA is TGTGCCAGTAGGACTGCTTTAAGTAACACTGAAGCTTTCTTT. Full variable domain (outside the CDR3, taken from reference TRBV19 and TRBJ1-1): DGGITQSPKYLFRKEGQNVTLSCEQNLNHDAMYWYRQDPGQGLRLIYYSQIVNDFQKGDIAEGYSVSREKKESFPLTVTSAQKNPTAFYLCASRTALSNTEAFFGQGTRLTVV.

This sequence joins TRBV5-5 and TRBJ2-5; D might be TRBD2 (5 bases). Germline CDR1 is SGHKS and CDR2 is YYEKEE (reference sequence). The V end lost 1 base, the J end lost 2 bases, and 15 bases lay between the germline ends. CDR3 length: 16 amino acids. The CDR3 DNA follows: TGTGCCAGCAGCTTGTCGGGAACTATTCGGCAAGAGACCCAGTACTTC. Protein product: CASSLSGTIRQETQYF.